Detailed here is one TCR beta chain. The CDR3 runs to 13 residues. The V gene's germline CDR1 is MNHNS and CDR2 SASEGT. The ends were cut back, 4 bases at V and 0 bases at J, with 7 bases in the middle. This sample is part of a study of PD-1 blockade in classical Hodgkin lymphoma. Assay used: immunoSEQ multiplex PCR; TCRdb lists only in-frame clones, some missing. The sample records roughly 96,000 clones, approximately 92% being singletons. Autologous stem cell transplantation was followed by relapse in every patient, and brentuximab vedotin exposure varied. The V gene is TRBV6-1, the J gene TRBJ2-7; no reliable D call. This receptor was obtained from a human donor with classical Hodgkin lymphoma. This specimen was peripheral blood mononuclear cells (PBMCs), taken before the second cycle of nivolumab. CDR3 protein: CASSGIDSYEQYF. The CDR3 nucleotides are TGTGCCAGCAGTGGAATAGACTCCTACGAGCAGTACTTC.